This T cell receptor (beta chain) was captured in a study of CD8+CD57+ T cells in acquired aplastic anemia. In the case of this clonotype: Its antigen is not known.

Study findings and constraints: Patients had roughly 30 CD8+ CDR3 sequences in common with controls (the shared set).

The CDR3 is 15 residues long. V was shortened by 3 bases and J by 5 bases, with 14 bases between the two germline ends. CDR1 is ENHRY, CDR2 SYGVKD, per germline. Both TCR beta VDJ combination and CDR3 sequence profiling were carried out. Genomic DNA was the template for this profiling. TCRdb recomputed calls from the reads with MiXCR, one row per CDR3 protein. Of fewer than 250,000 distinct CDR3 sequences listed, roughly 53% are singletons. Patients included in sequencing had previously demonstrated CD8+CD57+ cell expansion by flow cytometry. Severe acquired aplastic anemia was diagnosed in all patients.

The chain combines TRBV10-3 with TRBJ1-5, with D maybe TRBD1 (6 bases). The sequencing input was sorted CD4+, CD8+, or CD8+CD57+ T cells (not recorded which) from PBMCs. The TCR was taken from a human donor with aplastic anemia. CDR3 sequence: CAISDGQYLDQPQHF. The CDR3 bases are TGTGCCATCAGTGACGGACAGTACTTGGATCAGCCCCAGCATTTT.